This T cell receptor (beta chain) was found in a study of T-cell reconstitution after alpha-beta-depleted transplantation in children (dated by TCRdb to about 2016). Regarding the study in general: Using TCR repertoire profiling, the study followed T-cell immune reconstitution in a quantitative way in children after TCRalphabeta/CD19-depleted allogeneic hematopoietic cell transplantation.

Germline trimming: 2 bases from V, 2 bases from J; junction bases outside gene matches: 7. Per the germline V gene, SGHDT is the CDR1 and YYEEEE is the CDR2. The cysteine opens and the phenylalanine closes a CDR3 of 16 amino acids. Only CDR3 DNA remains: 48 bases, in frame from the first base. The library relied on PCR. The sequencing machine was an Illumina HiSeq 2500. To normalize quantification of the TCRbeta repertoire, the TCR libraries were built with molecular barcoding that relied on unique molecular identifiers. In-frame beta chains were kept once TCRdb had trimmed the public reads at Q25 with fastp and called clones with MiXCR. Every distinct CDR3 protein forms one entry, paired with its most common genes and DNA. This sample comprises roughly 200,000 distinct CDR3 sequences, roughly a tenth of them detected only once. The ten biggest clones cover less than 8% of the sample. Remarks on this clonotype: Its antigen is still unknown. No much larger clone exists at a distance of one base, and base qualities are not known.

The TCR was taken from a human donor who donated a stem cell graft to a child with acute lymphoblastic leukemia. The material sequenced was PBMCs from the stem cell graft donor, taken from the stem cell graft. Recombination joined TRBV5-6 with TRBJ2-3, with 8 bases in between that match TRBD1. The CDR3 has the sequence CASSLPTGVYTDTQYF. Read as DNA, the sequence is TGTGCCAGCAGCTTACCGACAGGGGTATACACAGATACGCAGTATTTT.